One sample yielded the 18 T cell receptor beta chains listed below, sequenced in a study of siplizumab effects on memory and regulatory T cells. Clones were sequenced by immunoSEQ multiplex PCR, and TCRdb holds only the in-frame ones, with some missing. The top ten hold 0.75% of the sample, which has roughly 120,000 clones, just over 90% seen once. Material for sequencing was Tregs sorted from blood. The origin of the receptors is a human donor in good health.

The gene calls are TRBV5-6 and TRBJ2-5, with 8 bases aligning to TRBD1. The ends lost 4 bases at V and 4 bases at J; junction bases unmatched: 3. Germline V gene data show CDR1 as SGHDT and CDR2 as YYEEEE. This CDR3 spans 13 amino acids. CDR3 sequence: CASSKDRVETQYF. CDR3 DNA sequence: TGTGCCAGCAGCAAGGACAGGGTAGAGACCCAGTACTTC.

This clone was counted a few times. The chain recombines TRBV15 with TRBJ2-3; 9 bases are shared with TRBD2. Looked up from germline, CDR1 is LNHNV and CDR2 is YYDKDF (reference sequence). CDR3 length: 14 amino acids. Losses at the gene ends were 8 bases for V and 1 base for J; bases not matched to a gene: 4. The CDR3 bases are TGTGCCACCGGAGCGGGGGGTGGCACAGATACGCAGTATTTT. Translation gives CATGAGGGTDTQYF.

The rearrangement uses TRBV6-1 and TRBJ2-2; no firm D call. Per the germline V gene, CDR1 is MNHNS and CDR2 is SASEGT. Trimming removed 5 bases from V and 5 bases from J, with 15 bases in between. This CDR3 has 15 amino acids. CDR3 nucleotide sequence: TGTGCCAGCAGTTTTCCGGGTCCTCCAACCGGGGAGCTGTTTTTT. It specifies CASSFPGPPTGELFF.

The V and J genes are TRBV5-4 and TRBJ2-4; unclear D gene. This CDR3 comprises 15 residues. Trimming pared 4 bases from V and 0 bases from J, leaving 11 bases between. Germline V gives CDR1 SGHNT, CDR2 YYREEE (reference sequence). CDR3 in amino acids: CASSRSDGAKNIQYF. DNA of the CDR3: TGTGCCAGCAGCCGTTCAGACGGAGCCAAAAACATTCAGTACTTC.

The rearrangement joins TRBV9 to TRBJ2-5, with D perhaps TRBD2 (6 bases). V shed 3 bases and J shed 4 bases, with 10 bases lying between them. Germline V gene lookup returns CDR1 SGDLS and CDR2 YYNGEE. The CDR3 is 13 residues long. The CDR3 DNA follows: TGTGCCAGCAGCGCGGGGGTATCAGAGACCCAGTACTTC. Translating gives CASSAGVSETQYF.

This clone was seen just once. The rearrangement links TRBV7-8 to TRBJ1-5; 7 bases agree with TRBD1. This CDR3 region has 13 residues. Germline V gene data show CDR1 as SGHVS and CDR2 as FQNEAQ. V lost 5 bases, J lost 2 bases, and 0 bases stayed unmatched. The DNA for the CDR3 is TGTGCCAGCAGCGGACAGGGCAATCAGCCCCAGCATTTT. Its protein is CASSGQGNQPQHF.

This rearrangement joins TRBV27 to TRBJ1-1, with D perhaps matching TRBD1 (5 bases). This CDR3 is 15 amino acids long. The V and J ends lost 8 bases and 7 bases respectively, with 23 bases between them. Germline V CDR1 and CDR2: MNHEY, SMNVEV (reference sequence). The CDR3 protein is CASSAQLGGSLEAFF. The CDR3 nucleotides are TGTGCCAGCTCAGCTCAACTGGGGGGTTCTCTTGAAGCTTTCTTT.

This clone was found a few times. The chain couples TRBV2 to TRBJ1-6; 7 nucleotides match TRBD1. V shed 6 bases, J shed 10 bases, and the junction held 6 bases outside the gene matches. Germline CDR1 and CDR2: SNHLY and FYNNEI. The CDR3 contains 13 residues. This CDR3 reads CASRTGFGSPLHF. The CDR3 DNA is TGTGCCAGCAGGACAGGGTTCGGGTCACCCCTCCACTTT.

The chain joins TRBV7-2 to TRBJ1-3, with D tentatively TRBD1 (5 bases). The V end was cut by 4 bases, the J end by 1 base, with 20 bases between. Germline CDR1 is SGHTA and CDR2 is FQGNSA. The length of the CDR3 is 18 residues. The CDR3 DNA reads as TGTGCCAGCAGCTCCCTCGGGACCTTCCAGGGATCTGGAAACACCATATATTTT. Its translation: CASSSLGTFQGSGNTIYF. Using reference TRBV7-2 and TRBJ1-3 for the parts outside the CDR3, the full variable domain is GAGVSQSPSNKVTEKGKDVELRCDPISGHTALYWYRQSLGQGLEFLIYFQGNSAPDKSGLPSDRFSAERTGGSVSTLTIQRTQQEDSAVYLCASSSLGTFQGSGNTIYFGEGSWLTVV.

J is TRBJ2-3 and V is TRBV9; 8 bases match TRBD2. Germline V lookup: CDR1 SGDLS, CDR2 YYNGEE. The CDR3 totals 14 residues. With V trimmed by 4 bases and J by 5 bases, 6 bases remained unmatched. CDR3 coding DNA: TGTGCCAGCAGCTTCGGCGGGGGGCAAGATACGCAGTATTTT. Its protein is CASSFGGGQDTQYF.

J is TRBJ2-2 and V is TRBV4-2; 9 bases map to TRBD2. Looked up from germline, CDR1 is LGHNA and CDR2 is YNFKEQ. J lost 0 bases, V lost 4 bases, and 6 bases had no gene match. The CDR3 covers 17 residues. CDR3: CASSPDRTSANTGELFF. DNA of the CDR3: TGTGCCAGCAGCCCCGACAGGACTAGCGCGAACACCGGGGAGCTGTTTTTT.

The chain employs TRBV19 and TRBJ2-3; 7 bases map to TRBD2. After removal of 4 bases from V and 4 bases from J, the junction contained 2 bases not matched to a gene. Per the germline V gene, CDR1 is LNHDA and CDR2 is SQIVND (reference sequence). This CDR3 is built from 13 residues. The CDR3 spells CASSRGRADTQYF. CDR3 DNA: TGTGCCAGTAGTAGGGGGAGGGCAGATACGCAGTATTTT.

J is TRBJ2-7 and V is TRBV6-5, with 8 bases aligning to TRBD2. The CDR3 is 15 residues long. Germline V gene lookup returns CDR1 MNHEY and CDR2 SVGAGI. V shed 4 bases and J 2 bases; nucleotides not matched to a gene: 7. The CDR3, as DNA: TGTGCCAGCAGTTCCTCCGGGAGGGGTGCCTACGAGCAGTACTTC. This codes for CASSSSGRGAYEQYF.

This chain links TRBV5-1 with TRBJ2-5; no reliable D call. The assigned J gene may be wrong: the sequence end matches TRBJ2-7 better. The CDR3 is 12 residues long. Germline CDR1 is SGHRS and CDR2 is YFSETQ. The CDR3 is CASSPGIYEQYF. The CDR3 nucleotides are TGCGCCAGCAGCCCCGGCATCTACGAGCAGTACTTC.

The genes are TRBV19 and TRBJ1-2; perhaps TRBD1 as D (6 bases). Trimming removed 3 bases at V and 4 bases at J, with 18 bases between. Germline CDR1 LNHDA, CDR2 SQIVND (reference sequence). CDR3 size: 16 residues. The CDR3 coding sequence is TGTGCCAGTAGTATCAGAGGACAGTTCACGCCCTATGGCTACACCTTC. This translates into CASSIRGQFTPYGYTF.

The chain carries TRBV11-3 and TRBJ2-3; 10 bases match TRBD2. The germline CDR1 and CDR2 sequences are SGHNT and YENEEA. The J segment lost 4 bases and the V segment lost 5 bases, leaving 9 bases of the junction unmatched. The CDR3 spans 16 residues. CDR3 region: CASSESGTSVPDTQYF. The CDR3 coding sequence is TGTGCCAGCAGCGAATCCGGGACTAGCGTCCCAGATACGCAGTATTTT.

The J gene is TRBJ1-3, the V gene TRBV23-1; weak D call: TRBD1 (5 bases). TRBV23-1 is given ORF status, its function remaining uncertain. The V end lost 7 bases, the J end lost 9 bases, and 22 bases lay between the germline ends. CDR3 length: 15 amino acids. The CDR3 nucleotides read TGCGCCAGCACCCAAATGGGCTCTTTGAGGGGCACCATATATTTT. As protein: CASTQMGSLRGTIYF.

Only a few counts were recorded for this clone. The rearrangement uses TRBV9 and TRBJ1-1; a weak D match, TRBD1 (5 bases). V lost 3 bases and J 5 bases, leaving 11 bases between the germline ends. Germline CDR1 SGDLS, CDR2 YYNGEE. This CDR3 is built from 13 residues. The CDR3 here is CASSGQGSTEAFF. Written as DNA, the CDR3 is TGTGCCAGCAGCGGTCAGGGATCGACTGAAGCTTTCTTT. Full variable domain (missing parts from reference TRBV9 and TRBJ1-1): DSGVTQTPKHLITATGQRVTLRCSPRSGDLSVYWYQQSLDQGLQFLIQYYNGEERAKGNILERFSAQQFPDLHSELNLSSLELGDSALYFCASSGQGSTEAFFGQGTRLTVV.